The rows below give T cell receptor beta chains drawn from one sample of a study of blood T cell repertoires in COVID-19. TCRdb's table, derived via immunoSEQ multiplex PCR, lists solely in-frame clones and lacks some. The data show 250,000 to 300,000 clones, with about 82% seen just once and 5.1% held by the top ten. Sequencing was done on a sample of peripheral blood. The receptor source for this set is a man between 45 and 60 years old with active or convalescent COVID-19. Each CDR3 is given with its conserved first and last residue. The D gene is left open where the match is weak. Where a row states a size, it is once, few, many or the class of an expanded clone; other rows omit it.

j_gene | abundance | len | d_gene | v_gene | CDR3aa | CDR3nt
TRBJ2-3 | . | 14 | TRBD2 | TRBV5-5 | CASSITLAGDTQYF | TGTGCCAGCAGCATCACTTTAGCGGGGGATACGCAGTATTTT
TRBJ1-1 | once | 14 | TRBD1 | TRBV19 | CASSEGQMNTEAFF | TGTGCCAGTAGTGAGGGACAGATGAACACTGAAGCTTTCTTT
TRBJ2-1 | . | 19 | TRBD1 | TRBV9 | CASSAKPYPGTGSYNEQFF | TGTGCCAGCAGCGCAAAACCCTATCCCGGGACAGGGTCCTACAATGAGCAGTTCTTC
TRBJ2-7 | . | 17 | TRBD2 | TRBV4-1 | CASSQGGLAVHPNEQYF | TGCGCCAGCAGCCAAGGGGGACTAGCGGTACACCCGAACGAGCAGTACTTC
TRBJ2-1 | . | 12 | . | TRBV11-2 | CASSLWAYEQFF | TGTGCCAGCAGCTTATGGGCTTATGAGCAGTTCTTC
TRBJ1-5 | . | 15 | . | TRBV15 | CATSSLGGPNQPQHF | TGTGCCACCAGCAGCCTAGGGGGTCCGAATCAGCCCCAGCATTTT
TRBJ1-5 | few | 13 | . | TRBV12-3/TRBV12-4 | CASTNTFGQPQHF | TGTGCCAGCACCAACACCTTTGGTCAGCCCCAGCATTTT
TRBJ1-2 | once | 14 | . | TRBV2 | CASSESRQGGGYTF | TGTGCCAGCAGTGAATCCCGGCAGGGAGGAGGCTACACCTTC
TRBJ2-7 | . | 16 | TRBD2 | TRBV3-1/TRBV3-2 | CASSQLTSGGLYEQYF | TGTGCCAGCAGCCAATTGACTAGCGGGGGGCTCTACGAGCAGTACTTC
TRBJ2-5 | . | 13 | TRBD2 | TRBV30 | CASRGRVLETQYF | TGTGCCTCCCGAGGGAGGGTTTTGGAGACCCAGTACTTC
TRBJ2-1 | once | 15 | TRBD1 | TRBV19 | CASSLTGAPYNEQFF | TGTGCCAGTAGTTTGACAGGGGCCCCGTACAATGAGCAGTTCTTC
TRBJ2-5 | . | 16 | . | TRBV7-6 | CASSSLLRSVYETQYF | TGTGCCAGCAGCTCCCTTTTACGTAGCGTTTATGAGACCCAGTACTTC
TRBJ2-1 | . | 16 | TRBD2 | TRBV5-6 | CASSYRAGTSYNEQFF | TGTGCCAGCAGTTACAGAGCGGGGACGTCCTACAATGAGCAGTTCTTC
TRBJ2-1 | once | 15 | . | TRBV14 | CASSQGWSSYNEQFF | TGTGCCAGCAGCCAAGGGTGGAGCTCCTACAATGAGCAGTTCTTC
TRBJ1-4 | . | 15 | . | TRBV5-5 | CASSKHPSTNEKLFF | TGTGCCAGCAGCAAGCACCCGTCAACTAATGAAAAACTGTTTTTT
TRBJ1-4 | few | 15 | . | TRBV7-9 | CASSFPSTTNEKLFF | TGTGCCAGCAGCTTCCCCAGTACAACTAATGAAAAACTGTTTTTT
TRBJ1-1 | . | 12 | . | TRBV30 | CAWSVGGAEAFF | TGTGCCTGGAGTGTAGGGGGGGCTGAAGCTTTCTTT
TRBJ1-4 | . | 12 | . | TRBV11-2 | CASSLGTSEVFF | TGTGCCAGCAGCTTAGGGACTTCCGAGGTGTTTTTT
TRBJ1-5 | once | 14 | . | TRBV18 | CASSSASSNQPQHF | TGTGCCAGCTCATCTGCCAGTAGCAATCAGCCCCAGCATTTT
TRBJ2-1 | once | 13 | TRBD1 | TRBV5-4 | CASTEGQNNEQFF | TGTGCCAGCACCGAGGGACAGAACAATGAGCAGTTCTTC
TRBJ2-1 | . | 12 | . | TRBV30 | CAWRPLAWGPFF | TGTGCCTGGAGACCTCTAGCATGGGGTCCGTTCTTC
TRBJ2-7 | . | 15 | . | TRBV5-6 | CASSLPSGGTYEQYF | TGTGCCAGCAGCTTACCCTCCGGGGGTACCTACGAGCAGTACTTC
TRBJ2-1 | . | 16 | . | TRBV6-1 | CASSEAGQSPYNEQFF | TGTGCCAGCAGTGAAGCTGGGCAGTCCCCCTACAATGAGCAGTTCTTC
TRBJ2-7 | . | 18 | TRBD2 | TRBV30 | CAWSTLRGLAGDGYEQYF | TGTGCCTGGAGCACGCTCCGCGGACTAGCGGGAGACGGCTACGAGCAGTACTTC
TRBJ2-2 | . | 15 | . | TRBV28 | CASSHGGRDTGELFF | TGTGCCAGCAGCCACGGAGGTCGGGACACCGGGGAGCTGTTTTTT
TRBJ2-1 | . | 16 | TRBD2 | TRBV19 | CASSTPKAGVINEQFF | TGTGCCAGTAGTACCCCTAAAGCGGGAGTGATTAATGAGCAGTTCTTC
TRBJ1-5 | . | 18 | . | TRBV7-8 | CASSHNPTGKGTNQPQHF | TGTGCCAGCAGCCACAACCCAACAGGGAAAGGGACCAATCAGCCCCAGCATTTT
TRBJ2-2 | . | 15 | TRBD1 | TRBV2 | CASRKTGGNTGELFF | TGTGCCAGCAGAAAGACAGGGGGCAACACCGGGGAGCTGTTTTTT
TRBJ2-1 | . | 14 | TRBD1 | TRBV5-1 | CASHSGQGSNEQFF | TGCGCCAGCCATTCGGGACAGGGCTCGAATGAGCAGTTCTTC
TRBJ2-3 | once | 16 | TRBD2 | TRBV5-4 | CASSVASGRAGATQYF | TGTGCCAGCAGCGTAGCTAGCGGGAGGGCGGGGGCTACGCAGTATTTT
TRBJ2-5 | . | 15 | TRBD2 | TRBV5-1 | CASSSYGGYQETQYF | TGCGCCAGCAGCTCCTACGGGGGGTACCAAGAGACCCAGTACTTC
TRBJ1-2 | few | 13 | TRBD1 | TRBV28 | CASRGTGAFGYTF | TGTGCCAGCAGGGGAACAGGGGCCTTCGGCTACACCTTC
TRBJ1-6 | . | 16 | . | TRBV7-8 | CASSLATPGRESPLHF | TGTGCCAGCAGCTTAGCGACGCCAGGGCGAGAATCACCCCTCCACTTT
TRBJ1-2 | . | 13 | . | TRBV28 | CASSYSSNYGYTF | TGTGCCAGCAGTTACAGCTCTAACTATGGCTACACCTTC
TRBJ2-1 | . | 15 | . | TRBV28 | CASTPVTGLYNEQFF | TGTGCCAGCACCCCTGTGACAGGCCTCTACAATGAGCAGTTCTTC
TRBJ2-7 | . | 14 | TRBD2 | TRBV2 | CASGQSGTGYEQYF | TGTGCCAGCGGCCAAAGCGGGACGGGTTACGAGCAGTACTTC
TRBJ1-1 | many | 13 | . | TRBV19 | CASSIREDTEAFF | TGTGCCAGTAGTATTAGAGAGGACACTGAAGCTTTCTTT
TRBJ1-5 | . | 16 | . | TRBV4-1 | CASSQGTAPSNQPQHF | TGCGCCAGCAGCCAAGGAACAGCACCTAGCAATCAGCCCCAGCATTTT
TRBJ2-1 | . | 16 | TRBD2 | TRBV19 | CASSERELPPYNEQFF | TGTGCCAGTAGTGAGCGGGAGCTCCCTCCCTACAATGAGCAGTTCTTC
TRBJ2-3 | . | 16 | TRBD1 | TRBV9 | CASSSRGDRSSDTQYF | TGTGCCAGCAGCTCCCGTGGGGACAGGTCCTCGGATACGCAGTATTTT
TRBJ2-7 | few | 15 | TRBD2 | TRBV4-2 | CASSQVTSGNYEQYF | TGTGCCAGCAGCCAAGTTACTAGCGGGAATTACGAGCAGTACTTC
TRBJ2-1 | . | 15 | TRBD2 | TRBV19 | CASSKGLAEYNEQFF | TGTGCCAGTAGTAAAGGCCTAGCGGAGTACAATGAGCAGTTCTTC
TRBJ1-5 | . | 17 | . | TRBV19 | CASSMGPGGVRDRPQHF | TGTGCCAGTAGTATGGGTCCTGGAGGGGTCCGGGATCGGCCCCAGCATTTT